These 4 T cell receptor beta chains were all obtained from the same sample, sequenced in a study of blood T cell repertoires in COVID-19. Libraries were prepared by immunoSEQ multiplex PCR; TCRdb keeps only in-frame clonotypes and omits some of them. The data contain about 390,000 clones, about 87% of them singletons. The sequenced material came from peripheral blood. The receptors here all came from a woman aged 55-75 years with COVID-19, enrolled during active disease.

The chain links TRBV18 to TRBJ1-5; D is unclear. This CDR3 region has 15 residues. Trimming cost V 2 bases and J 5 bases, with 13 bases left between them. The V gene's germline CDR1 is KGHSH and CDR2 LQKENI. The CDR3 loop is CASSPELLRDQPQHF. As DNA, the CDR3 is TGTGCCAGCTCACCAGAACTGCTGCGGGATCAGCCCCAGCATTTT.

CDR3 sequence reads: CASSQLSGTTYGYTF. CDR3 coding DNA: TGTGCCAGCAGCCAATTGTCCGGGACAACGTATGGCTACACCTTC. The J gene is TRBJ1-2, the V gene TRBV3-1 (or the pseudogene TRBV3-2); D is perhaps TRBD1 (6 bases). The germline V gene has CDR1 LGHDT and CDR2 YNNKEL (reference sequence). The CDR3 covers 15 residues. V dropped 2 bases and J dropped 5 bases, with 15 bases sitting between them.

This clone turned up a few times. For the CDR3, the DNA is TGTGCCAGCAGCCAAGGGCCGGTCGGCGGGAGAGCTTTCTTT. Encoded protein: CASSQGPVGGRAFF. The chain is built from TRBV3-1 (or the pseudogene TRBV3-2) and TRBJ1-1; no clear D. This CDR3 region has 14 residues. Germline V gives CDR1 LGHDT, CDR2 YNNKEL (reference sequence). V was pared by 1 base and J by 10 bases, with 16 bases between.

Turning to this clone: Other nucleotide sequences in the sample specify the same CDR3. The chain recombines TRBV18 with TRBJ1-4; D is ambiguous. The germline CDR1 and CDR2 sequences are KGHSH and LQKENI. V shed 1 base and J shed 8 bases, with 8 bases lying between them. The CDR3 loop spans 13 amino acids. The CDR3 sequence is CASSPQGGEKLFF. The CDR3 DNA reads TGTGCCAGCTCACCACAGGGAGGGGAAAAACTGTTTTTT.